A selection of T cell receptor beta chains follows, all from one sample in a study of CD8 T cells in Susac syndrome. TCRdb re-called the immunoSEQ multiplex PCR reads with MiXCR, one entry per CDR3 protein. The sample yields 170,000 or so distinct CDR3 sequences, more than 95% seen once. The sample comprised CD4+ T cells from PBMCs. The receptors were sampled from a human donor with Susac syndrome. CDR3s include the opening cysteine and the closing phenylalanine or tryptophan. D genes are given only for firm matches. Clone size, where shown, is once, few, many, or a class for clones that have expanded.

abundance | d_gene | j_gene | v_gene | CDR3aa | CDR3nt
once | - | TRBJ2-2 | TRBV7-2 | CASSSRGRGITGELFF | TGTGCCAGCAGCTCAAGAGGCAGGGGAATCACCGGGGAGCTGTTTTTT
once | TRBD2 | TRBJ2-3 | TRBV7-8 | CASSLVTSGYTDTQYF | TGTGCCAGCAGCTTAGTAACTAGCGGATACACAGATACGCAGTATTTT
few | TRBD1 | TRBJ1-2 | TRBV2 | CASSPRTGDYGYTF | TGTGCCAGCAGTCCACGGACAGGGGATTATGGCTACACCTTC
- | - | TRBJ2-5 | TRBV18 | CASSPPSLPETQYF | TGTGCCAGCTCACCACCATCCCTCCCAGAGACCCAGTACTTC
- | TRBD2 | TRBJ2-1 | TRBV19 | CASSMTGLAFLDEQFF | TGTGCCAGTAGTATGACGGGACTAGCCTTTCTGGATGAGCAGTTCTTC
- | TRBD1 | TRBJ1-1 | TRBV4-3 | CASSQDHDRGVTEAFF | TGCGCCAGCAGCCAAGACCACGACAGGGGAGTCACTGAAGCTTTCTTT
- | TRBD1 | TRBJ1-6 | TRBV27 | CASSLGTGRNSPLHF | TGTGCCAGCAGTTTGGGGACAGGGAGGAATTCACCCCTCCACTTT
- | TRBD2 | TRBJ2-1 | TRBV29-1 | CSVRAGGSYNEQFF | TGCAGCGTTCGGGCGGGAGGTTCTTACAATGAGCAGTTCTTC
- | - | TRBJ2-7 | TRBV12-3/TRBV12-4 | CASSLMGGEQYF | TGTGCCAGCAGTTTAATGGGCGGGGAGCAGTACTTC
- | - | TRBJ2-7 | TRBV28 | CASSFRDAIYEQYF | TGTGCCAGCAGTTTCCGCGACGCTATCTACGAGCAGTACTTC
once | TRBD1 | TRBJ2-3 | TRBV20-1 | CSASTGGTTDTQYF | TGCAGTGCTAGTACAGGGGGGACCACAGATACGCAGTATTTT
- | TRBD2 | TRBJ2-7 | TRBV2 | CASNRGGAGEQYF | TGTGCCAGCAACCGCGGGGGGGCGGGGGAGCAGTACTTC
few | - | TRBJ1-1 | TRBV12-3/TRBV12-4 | CASSLVGPEAFF | TGTGCCAGCAGTCTAGTGGGTCCGGAAGCTTTCTTT
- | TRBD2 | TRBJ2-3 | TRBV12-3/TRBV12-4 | CASSLGSGRASDTQYF | TGTGCCAGCAGTTTAGGAAGTGGGAGGGCCTCAGATACGCAGTATTTT
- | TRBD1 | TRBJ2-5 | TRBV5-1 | CASSLEGADQETQYF | TGCGCCAGCAGCTTAGAGGGGGCGGACCAAGAGACCCAGTACTTC
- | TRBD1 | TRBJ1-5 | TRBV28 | CASSSPTGTGSGAQHF | TGTGCCAGCAGTTCCCCAACCGGGACAGGGAGCGGTGCCCAGCATTTT
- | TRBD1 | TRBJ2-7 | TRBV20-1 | CSALTLNAGDRGLHEQYF | TGCAGTGCTCTAACCTTAAACGCTGGGGACAGGGGTCTACACGAGCAGTACTTC
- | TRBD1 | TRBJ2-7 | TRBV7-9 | CASSTVDRGQGQYF | TGTGCCAGCAGCACAGTTGACAGGGGCCAAGGGCAGTACTTC
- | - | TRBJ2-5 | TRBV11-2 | CASSLARHTQYF | TGTGCCAGCAGCTTAGCCCGCCACACCCAGTACTTC
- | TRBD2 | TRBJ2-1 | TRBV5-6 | CASSPVGRNEQFF | TGTGCCAGCAGCCCGGTCGGGAGGAATGAGCAGTTCTTC
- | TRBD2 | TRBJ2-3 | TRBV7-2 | CASSLKLAGGSTDTQYF | TGTGCCAGCAGCTTAAAGCTAGCGGGGGGGAGCACAGATACGCAGTATTTT
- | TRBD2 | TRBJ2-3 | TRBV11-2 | CASKTGGLGTQYF | TGTGCCAGCAAGACGGGAGGGTTGGGTACGCAGTATTTT
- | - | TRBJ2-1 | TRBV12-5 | CASGLNGNEQFF | TGTGCTAGTGGTTTGAACGGGAATGAGCAGTTCTTC
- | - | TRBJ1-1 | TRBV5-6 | CASSLDTEAFF | TGTGCCAGCAGCTTGGACACTGAAGCTTTCTTT
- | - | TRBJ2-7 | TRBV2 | CASSPESYEQYF | TGTGCCAGCAGCCCCGAGTCTTACGAGCAGTACTTC
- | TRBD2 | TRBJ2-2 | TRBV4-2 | CASSQDGGRASVELFF | TGTGCCAGCAGCCAAGATGGCGGGAGGGCCAGTGTGGAGCTGTTTTTT
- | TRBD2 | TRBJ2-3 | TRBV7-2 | CASSFLSGSSTDTQYF | TGTGCCAGCAGCTTCCTTAGCGGGTCTAGCACAGATACGCAGTATTTT
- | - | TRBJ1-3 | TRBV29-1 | CSVEASAGNTIYF | TGCAGCGTTGAAGCATCCGCTGGAAACACCATATATTTT